This T cell receptor beta chain was documented in a study of shared clonotypes between healthy human individuals (dated by TCRdb to about 2020). Regarding the research as a whole: Two women and a few men aged 18 to 49 years were included in the cohort. For each donor, CD4 naive and CD4 memory were each given three plates, CD8 naive was given two plates, and CD8 memory was given one plate. The study deeply sequenced blood TCR repertoires of several healthy adults to estimate repertoire size and the extent of clonotype sharing between individuals. Libraries were prepared and TCR repertoires were sequenced by different laboratories using diverse techniques, in order to increase sequencing depth and limit assay-specific biases. Leukapheresis yielded between about 0.85 and 9 billion PBMCs per donor.

The donors were healthy, HIV-negative adults with no recently reported acute infections or vaccinations. Every donor was a Caucasian adult living in Nashville, Tennessee, USA. CD4+ T cells were enriched through magnetic negative selection, after which naive cells were positively selected on CD45RA and the remaining negative fraction served as the memory subset. Blood was obtained by leukapheresis, after which PBMCs were separated by Ficoll-Histopaque density gradient centrifugation and cryopreserved in liquid nitrogen vapor phase. Analytical flow cytometry was used to check the purity and quantity of every magnetically sorted T cell population. Genomic DNA was isolated from every sorted fraction and measured by UV absorbance on a Nanodrop 2000c. Paper-wide results and their limitations: Sharing across a handful of donors was observed for about 5% of naive CD4, over 3% of naive CD8, about 2.5% of memory CD4, and around 0.42% of memory CD8 clonotypes. Rarefaction of sorted-subset datasets indicated incomplete sequencing despite the large sequencing depth. Naive subsets generally had larger estimated clonotype richness than memory subsets did. Pairwise subsampling indicated that sequencing depth was expected to affect the degree of clonotype sharing among donors. Compared with non-shared clonotypes, the clonotypes found in all four sorted-subset donors had higher generation probabilities. Sampling was restricted to blood, and TCR repertoires in tissues likely differ from the TCR repertoires found in blood. The genetic and exposure-history diversity represented was limited by the small number of donors.

Using the deep immunoSEQ assay, multiplex PCR amplified TCR CDR3 regions from genomic DNA. Extracted genomic DNA from each cell subset was distributed evenly across all wells of several immunoSEQ 96-well plates, and each plate was treated as a replicate. For sorted subsets, roughly 190 ng of genomic DNA, equivalent to roughly 30,000 T cell genomes, went into each replicate PCR. Purified libraries were measured with a Qubit 3.0 fluorometer, size-checked on a Bioanalyzer 2100, and measured again with the KAPA Library Quantification kit. Each immunoSEQ 96-well plate was sequenced on its own single-read 150-cycle Illumina NextSeq 550 flow cell. The authors' analysis ran thus. The immunoSEQ output contained only junctional sequences without quality scores, so filtering could not match that applied to full-length reads. To assign V/J genes and CDR3, sequences were annotated against IMGT germline references using PyIR, a Python wrapper for IgBLAST v1.9. Reads were removed for weak V/J assignments (E-value above 1e-6), missing CDR3, stop codons, out-of-frame junctions, or ambiguous translated residues. V3J clonotypes were defined as sequences sharing an identical inferred V gene, J gene, and CDR3 amino acid sequence. The percentage overlap between two repertoires was calculated by dividing the number of shared unique clonotypes by the size of the smaller repertoire. Richness of each repertoire was evaluated using RTK rarefaction, the Chao1 estimator, and Recon v2.1 estimates of unobserved clonotypes. For all TCRbeta clonotypes obtained by the gDNA method from four donors, generation probabilities were computed with OLGA. In TCRdb, the immuneACCESS table is reduced to in-frame sequences with V and J assigned. These tables do not hold every clone; where another copy was compared, an unresolved V gene accounts for under half, and the others remain unexplained. That table gives V, J and clone size, and the DNA gave D and trimming. Present in this sample are under 2,500,000 clones, 90% to 97% of which were seen just once. 0.13% of the sample comes from the top ten.

Notes on this clone: This clone's antigen is unknown. The record has no base qualities; no much larger clone is one base away.

The TCR sequence derives from a man between 18 and 29 years old in good health. Sequencing input: naive CD4+ T cells sorted from blood. According to the study, the label for this sample's cell subset or site signals: CD45RA+ positively selected.

The base sequence is TGTGCCTGGAGTGTGAAGGGACTTAGTGGCTACACCTTC. The resulting protein is CAWSVKGLSGYTF. This chain is built from TRBV30 and TRBJ1-2; tentative D gene TRBD1, with 5 bases matching. V and J are truncated by 0 bases and 7 bases respectively, leaving an intervening sequence of 12 bases. Taken from cysteine to phenylalanine, the CDR3 has 13 residues. CDR3 DNA only is kept here, 39 bases in frame from base 1. The CDR1 and CDR2 encoded by the germline V gene (reference sequence) are GTSNPN and SVGIG.